This section outlines one TCR beta chain sequence together with its context. Its antigen is not known. Then a second PCR, running roughly 7 to 11 cycles, was carried out with a sample-barcoded 5' primer and a J-beta primer mix. Each CDR3 protein is one row after TCRdb ran MiXCR on the 5' RACE reads. The table includes 1.5 million to 2 million distinct CDR3 sequences, 28% detected once. This specimen belongs to a study of blood T cells in healthy people across ages. Findings of the study overall: The authors considered diversity estimates from one million T cells to be underestimates. While age rose, TCR beta diversity per million T cells dropped in a roughly linear way.

The CDR3 is 16 amino acids. Germline CDR1 MDHEN, CDR2 SYDVKM. With 6 bases removed from V and 4 bases from J, the gap between germline ends came to 21 bases. Sequenced input: blood. The rearrangement joins TRBV28 to TRBJ1-2; the D gene is possibly TRBD1 (5 bases). This receptor was obtained from a woman aged 25 to 39 in good health. The CDR3 here is CASSSWGEGRSYGYTF. CDR3 in DNA: TGTGCCAGCAGCTCATGGGGTGAGGGGCGCAGCTATGGCTACACCTTC.